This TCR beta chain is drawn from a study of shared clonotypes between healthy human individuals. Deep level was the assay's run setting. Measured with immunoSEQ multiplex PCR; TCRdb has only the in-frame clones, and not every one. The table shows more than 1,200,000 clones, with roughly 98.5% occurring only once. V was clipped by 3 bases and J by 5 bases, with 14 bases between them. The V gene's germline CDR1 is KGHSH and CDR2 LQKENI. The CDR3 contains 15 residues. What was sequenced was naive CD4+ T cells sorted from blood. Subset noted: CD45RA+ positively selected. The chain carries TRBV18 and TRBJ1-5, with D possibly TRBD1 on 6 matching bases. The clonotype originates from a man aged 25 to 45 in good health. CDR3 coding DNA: TGTGCCAGCTCACCTCTCCACAGGGTGGATCAGCCCCAGCATTTT. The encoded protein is CASSPLHRVDQPQHF.